This T cell receptor beta chain was profiled in a study of blood T cells in healthy people across ages. Study summary: Every two T cells gave about one barcoded beta molecule via template switching.

A second PCR of 7 to 11 cycles used a sample-barcoded 5' primer and a J-beta primer mix. TCRdb recomputed calls from the 5' RACE reads with MiXCR, one row per CDR3 protein. The profile shows roughly 1,800,000 distinct CDR3 sequences, around 50% of them singletons. Germline loops: CDR1 DFQATT, CDR2 SNEGSKA (reference sequence). Losses at the gene ends were 3 bases for V and 0 bases for J; bases not matched to a gene: 5. This CDR3 contains 16 residues. The V call is TRBV20-1, the J call TRBJ2-1, with 10 nucleotides matching TRBD2. Specimen: blood. The TCR was taken from a woman between 40 and 50 years old in good health. CDR3 DNA sequence: TGCAGTGCTAGCACTAGCGGGGCGGTCTCCTACAATGAGCAGTTCTTC. It is translated as CSASTSGAVSYNEQFF.